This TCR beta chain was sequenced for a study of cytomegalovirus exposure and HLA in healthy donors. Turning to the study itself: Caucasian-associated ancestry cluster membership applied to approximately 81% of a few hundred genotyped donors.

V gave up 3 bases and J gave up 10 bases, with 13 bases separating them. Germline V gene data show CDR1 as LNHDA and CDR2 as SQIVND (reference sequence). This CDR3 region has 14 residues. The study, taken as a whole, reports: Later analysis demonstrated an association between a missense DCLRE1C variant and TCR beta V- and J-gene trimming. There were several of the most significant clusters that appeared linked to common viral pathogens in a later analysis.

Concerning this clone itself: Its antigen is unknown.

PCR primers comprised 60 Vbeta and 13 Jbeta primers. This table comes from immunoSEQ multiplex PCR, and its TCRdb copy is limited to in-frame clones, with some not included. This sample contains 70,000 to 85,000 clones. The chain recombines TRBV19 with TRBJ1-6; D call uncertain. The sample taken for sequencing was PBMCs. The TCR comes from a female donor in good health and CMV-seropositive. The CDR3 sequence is CASSMVPGESPLHF. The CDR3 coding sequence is TGTGCCAGTAGTATGGTCCCCGGAGAGTCACCCCTCCACTTT.